The next 14 T cell receptor beta chains were all read from a single sample in a study of T cell responses to AZD1222 COVID-19 vaccine. Only in-frame clones appear in the TCRdb table, and some are missing; sequencing was by immunoSEQ multiplex PCR. The table records approximately 150,000 clones, around 85% of them present only once. Specimen: peripheral blood, collected 28 days after the second AZD1222 dose. The receptors derive from an adult who received the AZD1222 COVID-19 vaccine.

The chain couples TRBV19 to TRBJ2-2; 10 bases agree with TRBD1. V dropped 4 bases and J dropped 4; count of bases not matched to a gene: 3. Germline CDR1 and CDR2: LNHDA and SQIVND (reference sequence). CDR3 length equals 15 residues. CDR3 DNA: TGTGCCAGTAGTAAAGGACAGGGGGTCACCGGGGAGCTGTTTTTT. Protein: CASSKGQGVTGELFF.

This clone was seen a single time. The chain links TRBV15 to TRBJ1-4; no definite D call. Germline CDR1 reads LNHNV; CDR2 reads YYDKDF (reference sequence). CDR3 size: 16 residues. V shed 1 base and J shed 6 bases, with 15 bases lying between them. This CDR3 is CATSRVSGSADEKLFF. CDR3 coding DNA: TGTGCCACCAGCAGAGTATCGGGCAGCGCGGATGAAAAACTGTTTTTT.

This clone was picked up one time. The genes are TRBV4-1 and TRBJ1-2; 11 nucleotides align to TRBD1. Losses at the gene ends were 4 bases for V and 4 bases for J; bases not matched to a gene: 5. Germline V gene sequence: CDR1 MGHRA, CDR2 YSYEKL. This CDR3 is built from 15 residues. The CDR3 protein is CASSPDRGRAYGYTF. CDR3 sequence (DNA): TGCGCCAGCAGCCCGGACAGGGGGCGCGCCTATGGCTACACCTTC.

V gene TRBV10-3 combines with J gene TRBJ1-2, with a weak D call TRBD1 (5 bases). Trimming left V 4 bases short and J 0 bases short, with 15 bases between. Germline loops: CDR1 ENHRY, CDR2 SYGVKD. The CDR3 is 16 amino acids. In DNA, the CDR3 is TGTGCCATCAGTGTCCTATCGGGGGGATCTAACTATGGCTACACCTTC. The encoded protein is CAISVLSGGSNYGYTF.

In its sample, this clone was seen a few times. The V call is TRBV30, the J call TRBJ2-1, with D unresolved. Germline V CDR1 and CDR2: GTSNPN, SVGIG (reference sequence). The CDR3 is 14 residues long. V lost 0 bases and J lost 4, with 10 bases in between. CDR3: CAWSVTQVYNEQFF. In DNA form, the CDR3 reads TGTGCCTGGAGTGTAACGCAGGTATACAATGAGCAGTTCTTC.

This chain joins TRBV15 and TRBJ2-5; no definite D call. The germline V gene has CDR1 LNHNV and CDR2 YYDKDF (reference sequence). Trimming pared 0 bases from V and 4 bases from J, leaving 6 bases between. The CDR3 is 13 residues long. The CDR3 DNA follows: TGTGCCACCAGCAGAGATCCGCGAGAGACCCAGTACTTC. This translates into CATSRDPRETQYF.

This rearrangement joins TRBV2 to TRBJ1-4; D ambiguous. CDR1 SNHLY and CDR2 FYNNEI come from the germline V gene. V lost 10 bases and J lost 5, with 14 bases in between. The CDR3 has 13 amino acids. CDR3 bases: TGTGCCACCCTCCGGTCGGCGAATGAAAAACTGTTTTTT. Translated: CATLRSANEKLFF.

The V gene is TRBV5-1, the J gene TRBJ2-3, with 8 bases lining up with TRBD2. This CDR3 comprises 17 residues. Losses at the gene ends were 1 base for V and 5 bases for J; bases not matched to a gene: 12. Germline lookup yields CDR1 SGHRS and CDR2 YFSETQ. For the CDR3, the DNA is TGCGCCAGCAGCTTGTTGTCGGGGGGGCCGGTGGGAGATACGCAGTATTTT. This gives the protein CASSLLSGGPVGDTQYF.

This clone was observed a single time. CDR3 sequence: CASSSSRRGGDSYTF. The CDR3 DNA reads as TGTGCCAGCAGTTCCTCTCGCAGGGGGGGCGATAGCTACACCTTC. This sequence joins TRBV6-5 and TRBJ1-2; 7 bases agree with TRBD1. The CDR3 is made up of 15 amino acids. After removal of 4 bases from V and 9 bases from J, the junction contained 14 bases not matched to a gene. The germline CDR1 and CDR2 sequences are MNHEY and SVGAGI.

The chain combines TRBV5-5 with TRBJ1-4, with D possibly matching TRBD1 (5 bases). CDR3 size: 17 residues. Germline CDR1 SGHKS, CDR2 YYEKEE (reference sequence). Trimming took off 2 bases at V and 0 bases at J, with 14 bases between the two ends. The CDR3 loop is CASSLTRGVATNEKLFF. Here the CDR3 DNA reads TGTGCCAGCAGCTTAACCCGGGGGGTTGCAACTAATGAAAAACTGTTTTTT.

This clone was counted only a few times. The chain employs TRBV18 and TRBJ2-7; 9 bases line up with TRBD1. The CDR3 length is 15 residues. V shed 5 bases, J shed 2 bases, and the junction held 7 bases outside the gene matches. In germline, CDR1 is KGHSH, CDR2 LQKENI. CDR3 residues: CASSSGQGRTYEQYF. Here the CDR3 DNA reads TGTGCCAGCTCATCGGGACAGGGAAGGACCTACGAGCAGTACTTC.

The chain couples TRBV10-1 to TRBJ2-7, with a possible D match to TRBD2 (6 bases). CDR1 is WNHNN and CDR2 is SYGVQD in the germline V gene (reference sequence). The CDR3 length is 14 residues. Trimming cost V 2 bases and J 2 bases, with 10 bases left between them. The CDR3 spells CASSEAGRTYEQYF. CDR3 DNA: TGCGCCAGCAGTGAGGCCGGGAGAACCTACGAGCAGTACTTC.

This chain links TRBV5-4 with TRBJ1-2, with a possible D match to TRBD1 (5 bases). Germline V lookup: CDR1 SGHNT, CDR2 YYREEE (reference sequence). The CDR3 covers 14 residues. V was shortened by 2 bases and J by 2 bases, with 10 bases between the two germline ends. The CDR3 region has the DNA TGTGCCAGCAGCTTACCCAGGGCCAACTATGGCTACACCTTC. Translated, it gives CASSLPRANYGYTF.

The chain carries TRBV6-5 and TRBJ2-5; TRBD2 agrees at 15 bases. The germline V gene encodes CDR1 MNHEY and CDR2 SVGAGI. This CDR3 comprises 14 residues. Trimming removed 10 bases from V and 2 bases from J; junction bases left unmatched: 2. The DNA for the CDR3 is TGTGCCACCGGGACTAGCGGGGGGCAAGAGACCCAGTACTTC. It yields the protein CATGTSGGQETQYF.